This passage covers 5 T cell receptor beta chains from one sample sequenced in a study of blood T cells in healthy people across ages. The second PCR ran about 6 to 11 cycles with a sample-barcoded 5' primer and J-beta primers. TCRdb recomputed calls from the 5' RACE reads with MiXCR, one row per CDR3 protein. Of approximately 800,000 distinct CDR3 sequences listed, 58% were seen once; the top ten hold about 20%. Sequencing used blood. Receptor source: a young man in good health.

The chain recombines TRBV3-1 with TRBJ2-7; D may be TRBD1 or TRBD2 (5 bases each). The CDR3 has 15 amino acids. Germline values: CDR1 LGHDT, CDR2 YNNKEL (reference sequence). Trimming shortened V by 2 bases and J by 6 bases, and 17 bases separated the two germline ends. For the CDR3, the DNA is TGTGCCAGCAGCCAAAGACCCTCCCGGGGCTGCGAGCAGTACTTC. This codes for CASSQRPSRGCEQYF.

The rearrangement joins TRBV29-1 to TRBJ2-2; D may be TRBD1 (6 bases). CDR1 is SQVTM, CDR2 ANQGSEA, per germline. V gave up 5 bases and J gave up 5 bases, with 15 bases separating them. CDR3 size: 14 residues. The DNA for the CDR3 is TGCAGCGTTACACAGGGAAGGCGAACCGGGGAGCTGTTTTTT. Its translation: CSVTQGRRTGELFF.

The CDR3 reads CASSRDPTRTGRFYNEQFF. As DNA, the CDR3 is TGTGCCAGCAGCCGAGATCCGACCCGAACTGGGCGATTCTACAATGAGCAGTTCTTC. The chain is built from TRBV7-2 and TRBJ2-1; D unclear. The CDR3 is 19 amino acids. V was shortened by 5 bases and J by 3 bases, with 26 bases between the two germline ends. Per the germline V gene, CDR1 is SGHTA and CDR2 is FQGNSA.

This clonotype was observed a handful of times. As DNA, the CDR3 is TGCAGCGCATCGACAGGGGGGGACACTGAAGCTTTCTTT. Amino acids: CSASTGGDTEAFF. The chain has TRBV29-1 and TRBJ1-1; 9 bases agree with TRBD1. There are 13 residues in the CDR3. The junction had 6 bases not matched to a gene; V was cut back by 7 bases and J by 3 bases. Germline CDR1 SQVTM, CDR2 ANQGSEA.

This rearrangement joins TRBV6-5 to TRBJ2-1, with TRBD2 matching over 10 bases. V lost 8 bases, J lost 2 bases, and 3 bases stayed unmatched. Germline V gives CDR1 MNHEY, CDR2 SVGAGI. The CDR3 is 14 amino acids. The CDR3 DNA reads TGTGCCAGCGGGACTAGCGTAGCCTACAATGAGCAGTTCTTC. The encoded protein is CASGTSVAYNEQFF.